These 23 T cell receptor beta chains originate from one sample sequenced in a study of CD8+CD57+ T cells in acquired aplastic anemia. Sequencing involved patients with CD8+CD57+ cell expansion previously shown by flow cytometry. Investigators profiled TCR beta VDJ and CDR3 from genomic DNA template. TCRdb reprocessed the reads via MiXCR and lists one record per CDR3 protein. The table has 100,000 to 150,000 distinct CDR3 sequences, about two fifths seen once. The sample taken for sequencing was sorted CD4+, CD8+, or CD8+CD57+ T cells (not recorded which) from PBMCs. The receptors here all came from a human donor with aplastic anemia.

This clonotype showed up many times. The chain uses TRBV6-5 and TRBJ1-5, with 7 bases fitting TRBD1. The V gene's germline CDR1 is MNHEY and CDR2 SVGAGI. The length of the CDR3 is 14 residues. V shed 0 bases, J shed 5 bases, and the junction held 1 base outside the gene matches. The CDR3 DNA reads as TGTGCCAGCAGTTACTCTACAGGGGATCAGCCCCAGCATTTT. Its protein is CASSYSTGDQPQHF.

The V and J genes are TRBV3-1 and TRBJ2-3; possibly TRBD2 for D (7 bases). CDR1 is LGHDT and CDR2 is YNNKEL in the germline V gene (reference sequence). The CDR3 is 15 amino acids. V was trimmed by 3 bases and J by 2 bases, leaving 12 bases between them. CDR3 residues: CASSQAGASTDTQYF. CDR3 sequence (DNA): TGTGCCAGCAGCCAGGCGGGGGCCTCCACAGATACGCAGTATTTT.

The chain couples TRBV12-3 or TRBV12-4 to TRBJ2-1; TRBD1 aligns across 7 bases. The CDR3 covers 14 residues. Losses at the gene ends were 6 bases for V and 4 bases for J; bases not matched to a gene: 6. The CDR3 protein is CASSSSTGYNEQFF. CDR3 DNA sequence: TGTGCCAGCAGCTCCTCGACAGGGTACAATGAGCAGTTCTTC.

The chain links TRBV2 to TRBJ2-7; D is unclear. The germline CDR1 and CDR2 sequences are SNHLY and FYNNEI. Trimming took off 7 bases at V and 2 bases at J, with 12 bases between the two ends. This CDR3 region has 13 residues. CDR3 coding DNA: TGTGCCAGCACCAGGTCCGAAACCTACGAGCAGTACTTC. Its protein is CASTRSETYEQYF.

The chain has TRBV7-2 and TRBJ1-2; a possible D gene is TRBD1 (6 bases). Germline CDR1 SGHTA, CDR2 FQGNSA. The V and J ends lost 4 bases and 8 bases respectively, with 11 bases between them. The CDR3 covers 12 residues. CDR3 sequence: CASSSRTGGYTF. DNA of the CDR3: TGTGCCAGCAGCTCGCGTACAGGGGGCTACACCTTC.

This chain connects TRBV15 to TRBJ2-3; D gene ambiguous. Germline V gives CDR1 LNHNV, CDR2 YYDKDF (reference sequence). V shed 0 bases and J shed 2 bases, with 9 bases lying between them. The CDR3 is 15 residues long. In DNA form, the CDR3 reads TGTGCCACCAGCAGAGATAAGCAGCCCACAGATACGCAGTATTTT. It yields the protein CATSRDKQPTDTQYF. Together with reference TRBV15 and TRBJ2-3, the CDR3 gives the full variable domain: DAMVIQNPRYQVTQFGKPVTLSCSQTLNHNVMYWYQQKSSQAPKLLFHYYDKDFNNEADTPDNFQSRRPNTSFCFLDIRSPGLGDTAMYLCATSRDKQPTDTQYFGPGTRLTVL.

This clonotype was seen only once. One end of the junction is discordant with germline, which a read error may explain. The CDR3, as DNA: TGTGCCACCAGCAGAGGGACTAGTAGAGTGATCACAGATACGCAGTACTTT. It specifies CATSRGTSRVITDTQYF. The chain is built from TRBV15 and TRBJ2-3; 7 nucleotides line up with TRBD2. Per germline, CDR1 LNHNV and CDR2 YYDKDF (reference sequence). This CDR3 region has 17 residues.

DNA for the CDR3: TGTGCCAGCAGTTGGACCAGCGGGGGGCCTTACAATGAGCAGTTCTTC. It codes for CASSWTSGGPYNEQFF. The rearrangement joins TRBV6-2 or TRBV6-3 to TRBJ2-1, with 9 positions matching TRBD2. This CDR3 is 16 amino acids long. V lost 4 bases to trimming and J lost 4 bases; unmatched junction nucleotides: 8. Germline V gene sequence: CDR1 MNHEY, CDR2 SVGEGT.

This clonotype has a handful of counts. V gene TRBV5-4 combines with J gene TRBJ2-2, with D perhaps matching TRBD2 (6 bases). The CDR3 consists of 16 residues. V was trimmed by 6 bases and J by 0 bases, leaving 15 bases between them. Germline loops: CDR1 SGHNT, CDR2 YYREEE (reference sequence). For the CDR3, the DNA is TGTGCCAGCACTCGGGGAGGCCTAGCGAACACCGGGGAGCTGTTTTTT. This sequence encodes CASTRGGLANTGELFF.

This clonotype was seen repeatedly, ten times or more. The chain carries TRBV6-5 and TRBJ1-1; TRBD1 aligns across 7 bases. J was trimmed by 13 bases and V by 0 bases; bases with no gene match: 11. The CDR3 is 14 amino acids. CDR1 MNHEY and CDR2 SVGAGI come from the germline V gene. The CDR3 region has the DNA TGTGCCAGCAGTTACTCCGGGACAGCGACCTTGAGTTTCTTT. This encodes CASSYSGTATLSFF.

This clonotype was found many times. This chain links TRBV7-2 with TRBJ2-2; D possibly corresponds to TRBD1 (5 bases). The CDR3 is made up of 15 amino acids. V lost 3 bases, J lost 6 bases, and 14 bases lay in between. The germline V gene has CDR1 SGHTA and CDR2 FQGNSA. The CDR3 here is CASSFGQGRAGELFF. The CDR3 nucleotides read TGTGCCAGCAGCTTCGGGCAGGGTAGGGCCGGGGAGCTGTTTTTT.

This clonotype was observed many times. The genes are TRBV6-2 or TRBV6-3 and TRBJ1-5; D call uncertain. CDR3 size: 13 residues. Deletions cut 4 bases from V and 1 base from J, with 5 bases between. Germline loops: CDR1 MNHEY, CDR2 SVGEGT. CDR3: CASSSMSNQPQHF. The CDR3 DNA follows: TGTGCCAGCAGTTCCATGAGCAATCAGCCCCAGCATTTT.

This clonotype was detected only a few times. V usage is TRBV25-1 and J usage is TRBJ2-5, with 7 bases identical to TRBD1. This CDR3 has 13 amino acids. CDR1 is MGHDK and CDR2 is SYGVNS in the germline V gene. The V segment lost 4 bases and the J segment 7 bases; nucleotides outside the gene matches: 6. The CDR3, as DNA: TGTGCCAGCAGTGCGACAGGGTCGGCGACCCAGTACTTC. Amino acids: CASSATGSATQYF.

In its sample, this clonotype was seen many times. The genes are TRBV11-2 and TRBJ2-4; D is unresolved. The CDR3 is 15 residues long. Per the germline V gene, CDR1 is SGHAT and CDR2 is FQNNGV. V was clipped by 5 bases and J by 2 bases, with 13 bases between them. CDR3 DNA: TGTGCCAGCAGCCATTCCGTCGGGTCCAAAAACATTCAGTACTTC. Its translation: CASSHSVGSKNIQYF.

Of note for this clonotype: A much larger clone lies a single base off, so this may be a read error. This sequence joins TRBV12-3 or TRBV12-4 and TRBJ1-5; unclear D gene. The CDR3 is 15 amino acids. The CDR3 reads CTSRLGKRGYQPQHF. CDR3 nucleotide sequence: TGTACCAGCAGGCTGGGGAAACGAGGGTACCAGCCCCAGCATTTT.

This clonotype turned up a few times. A much larger clone differs from this one at a single base, so this may be a read error. The CDR3 region is CSARPKVECYHEQFF. Here the CDR3 DNA reads TGCAGTGCTAGACCTAAAGTGGAGTGTTATCATGAGCAGTTCTTC. The genes are TRBV20-1 and TRBJ2-1; D is unresolved. Trimming left V 2 bases short and J 8 bases short, with 19 bases between. Germline-derived CDR1 and CDR2 are DFQATT and SNEGSKA (reference sequence). This CDR3 contains 15 residues.

In this sample, this clonotype turned up once. The rearrangement uses TRBV7-9 and TRBJ1-5; D is ambiguous. Looked up from germline, CDR1 is SEHNR and CDR2 is FQNEAQ (reference sequence). The CDR3 contains 13 residues. Trimming removed 3 bases at V and 8 bases at J, with 11 bases between. CDR3 DNA: TGTGCCAGCAGCTTGACGCCGGGTGAGCCCCAGCATTTT. Translated, it gives CASSLTPGEPQHF. Supplemented by reference TRBV7-9 and TRBJ1-5, the full variable domain reads DTGVSQNPRHKITKRGQNVTFRCDPISEHNRLYWYRQTLGQGPEFLTYFQNEAQLEKSRLLSDRFSAERPKGSFSTLEIQRTEQGDSAMYLCASSLTPGEPQHFGDGTRLSIL.

This clonotype was picked up many times. A much larger clone sits a single nucleotide away, making a read error possible. The genes are TRBV15 and TRBJ2-1; 8 nucleotides match TRBD1. The CDR3 length is 15 residues. In germline, CDR1 is LNHNV, CDR2 YYDKDF (reference sequence). For the CDR3, the DNA is TGTGCCACCAGCAGAAGACAGGGGTCCTACAATAAGCAGTTCTTC. Translated, it gives CATSRRQGSYNKQFF.

This clonotype was recorded many times. V is TRBV2 and J is TRBJ2-7; TRBD1 aligns across 7 bases. CDR1 and CDR2 (germline): SNHLY, FYNNEI. The CDR3 is 13 residues long. V gave up 6 bases and J gave up 4 bases; unmatched junction bases: 6. The CDR3: CASSPGTEYEQYV. In DNA, the CDR3 is TGTGCCAGCAGCCCTGGGACAGAGTACGAGCAGTACGTC.

With regard to this clonotype: This clone may be a read error of a much larger clone one base away. The V call is TRBV18, the J call TRBJ1-6; no reliable D call. The CDR3 contains 13 residues. Between the trimmed V and J ends, which lost 10 bases and 5 bases, there was a span of 12 bases. Germline V gene data show CDR1 as KGHSH and CDR2 as LQKENI. Here the CDR3 DNA reads TGTGCCAACTCCCCCGGGCATAATTCACCCCTCCACTTT. Translated, it gives CANSPGHNSPLHF.

The V call is TRBV10-3, the J call TRBJ2-3, with D possibly matching TRBD2 (6 bases). The CDR3 contains 13 residues. Deletions cut 10 bases from V and 5 bases from J, with 16 bases between. Germline CDR1 ENHRY, CDR2 SYGVKD. CDR3 in DNA: TGTGCCAGCTCACCACCGGAGGGAGATACGCAGTATTTT. As protein: CASSPPEGDTQYF.

This clonotype showed up many times. The chain employs TRBV7-8 and TRBJ1-2, with 7 bases that match TRBD1. This CDR3 has 14 amino acids. Per germline, CDR1 SGHVS and CDR2 FQNEAQ. V trimming: 5 bases; J trimming: 2 bases; junction bases outside the gene matches: 5. The CDR3 loop is CASSPKTGNYGYTF. The CDR3 DNA reads as TGTGCCAGCAGCCCTAAGACAGGGAACTATGGCTACACCTTC.

This clonotype was recorded a few times. A single base separates this from a much larger clone, so it may be a read error. The rearrangement uses TRBV7-2 and TRBJ1-5; D is ambiguous. The CDR3 contains 13 residues. Germline V gene lookup returns CDR1 SGHTA and CDR2 FQGNSA. The CDR3 DNA follows: TGTGCCAGCAGCTTAGTTAGCAGTCAGCCCCAGCATTTT. This translates into CASSLVSSQPQHF.